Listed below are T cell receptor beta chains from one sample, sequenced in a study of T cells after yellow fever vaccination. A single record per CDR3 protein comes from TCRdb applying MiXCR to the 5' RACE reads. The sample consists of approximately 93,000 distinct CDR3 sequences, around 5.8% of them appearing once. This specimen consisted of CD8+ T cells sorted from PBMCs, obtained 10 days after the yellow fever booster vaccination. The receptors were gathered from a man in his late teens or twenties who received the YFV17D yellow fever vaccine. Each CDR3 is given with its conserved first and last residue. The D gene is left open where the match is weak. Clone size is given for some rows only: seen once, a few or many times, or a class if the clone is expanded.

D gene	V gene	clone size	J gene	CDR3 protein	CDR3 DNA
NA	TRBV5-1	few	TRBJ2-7	CASTPLGINSYEQYF	TGCGCCAGCACACCTTTGGGGATAAACTCCTACGAGCAGTACTTC
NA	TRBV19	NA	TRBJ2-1	CASSIIERTDHSYNEQFF	TGTGCCAGTAGTATAATTGAACGGACAGACCACTCCTACAATGAGCAGTTCTTC
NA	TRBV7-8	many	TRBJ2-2	CASSLGGNTGELFF	TGTGCCAGCAGCTTAGGAGGGAACACCGGGGAGCTGTTTTTT
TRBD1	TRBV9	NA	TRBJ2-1	CASSVAGTGSPEQFF	TGTGCCAGCAGCGTAGCAGGGACAGGGTCACCTGAGCAGTTCTTC
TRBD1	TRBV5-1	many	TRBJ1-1	CASSPIRGHTEAFF	TGCGCCAGCAGCCCCATCAGGGGGCACACTGAAGCTTTCTTT
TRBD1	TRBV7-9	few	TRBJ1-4	CASSPTGANEKLFF	TGTGCCAGCAGCCCGACAGGGGCTAATGAAAAACTGTTTTTT
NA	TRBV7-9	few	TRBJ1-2	CASSYGGGYYGYTF	TGTGCCAGCAGCTACGGGGGCGGGTACTATGGCTACACCTTC
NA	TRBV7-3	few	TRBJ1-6	CASSLGSGAGSPLHF	TGTGCCAGCAGCTTAGGATCGGGGGCAGGTTCACCCCTCCACTTT
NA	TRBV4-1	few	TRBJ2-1	CASSQVARDGEQFF	TGCGCCAGCAGCCAAGTGGCTCGGGACGGTGAGCAGTTCTTC
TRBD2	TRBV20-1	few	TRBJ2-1	CSARKSGEGHEQFF	TGCAGTGCTAGAAAGAGCGGGGAGGGCCATGAGCAGTTCTTC
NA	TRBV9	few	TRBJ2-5	CASTERGTQETQYF	TGTGCCAGCACCGAGAGGGGGACTCAAGAGACCCAGTACTTC
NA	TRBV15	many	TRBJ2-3	CATSRRTADTQYF	TGTGCCACCAGCAGAAGGACCGCAGATACGCAGTATTTT
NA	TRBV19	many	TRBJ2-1	CASSIGGLAVEQFF	TGTGCCAGTAGTATCGGGGGATTAGCGGTTGAGCAGTTCTTC
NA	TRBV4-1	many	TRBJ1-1	CASSQTGGNTEAFF	TGCGCCAGCAGCCAAACCGGGGGCAACACTGAAGCTTTCTTT
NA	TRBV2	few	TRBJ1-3	CASSEWRSNTIYF	TGTGCCAGCAGTGAATGGAGAAGTAACACCATATATTTT
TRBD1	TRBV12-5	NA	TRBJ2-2	CASVTDRGAGELFF	TGTGCTAGTGTCACGGACAGGGGAGCCGGGGAGCTGTTTTTT
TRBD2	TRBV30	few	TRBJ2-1	CAWSRASGGSEQFF	TGTGCCTGGAGTAGGGCTAGCGGGGGGTCTGAGCAGTTCTTC
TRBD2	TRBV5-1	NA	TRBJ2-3	CASSLAKLAGGTDTQYF	TGCGCCAGCAGCTTGGCCAAGCTAGCGGGGGGTACAGATACGCAGTATTTT
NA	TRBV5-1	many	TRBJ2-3	CASSVYPHLGDTQYF	TGCGCCAGCAGCGTATACCCTCACCTCGGGGATACGCAGTATTTT
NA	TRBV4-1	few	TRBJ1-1	CASGVGTEAFF	TGCGCCAGCGGGGTGGGCACTGAAGCTTTCTTT
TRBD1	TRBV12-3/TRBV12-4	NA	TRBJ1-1	CASSLGQGGTEAFF	TGTGCCAGCAGTTTAGGACAGGGGGGGACTGAAGCTTTCTTT
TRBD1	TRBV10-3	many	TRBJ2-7	CAIRSGTGGYEQYF	TGTGCCATCAGATCCGGGACAGGGGGTTACGAGCAGTACTTC
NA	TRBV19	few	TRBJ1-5	CASSRLRVSNQPQHF	TGTGCCAGTAGTCGCCTCAGGGTTAGCAATCAGCCCCAGCATTTT
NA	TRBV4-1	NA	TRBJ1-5	CASSPIGRAITQHF	TGCGCCAGCAGCCCTATAGGCAGGGCGATTACGCAGCATTTT
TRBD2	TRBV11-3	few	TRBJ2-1	CASSFSGGAYNEQFF	TGTGCCAGCAGCTTTAGCGGGGGGGCCTACAATGAGCAGTTCTTC
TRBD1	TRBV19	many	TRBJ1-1	CASRTGGTEAFF	TGTGCCAGTAGGACAGGGGGTACTGAAGCTTTCTTT
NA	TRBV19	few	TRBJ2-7	CASNVLYGGSYEQYF	TGTGCCAGTAACGTCCTTTATGGGGGGTCCTACGAGCAGTACTTC
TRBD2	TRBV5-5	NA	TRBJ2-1	CASSSPAGGPWNEQFF	TGTGCCAGCAGCTCACCAGCGGGGGGGCCCTGGAATGAGCAGTTCTTC